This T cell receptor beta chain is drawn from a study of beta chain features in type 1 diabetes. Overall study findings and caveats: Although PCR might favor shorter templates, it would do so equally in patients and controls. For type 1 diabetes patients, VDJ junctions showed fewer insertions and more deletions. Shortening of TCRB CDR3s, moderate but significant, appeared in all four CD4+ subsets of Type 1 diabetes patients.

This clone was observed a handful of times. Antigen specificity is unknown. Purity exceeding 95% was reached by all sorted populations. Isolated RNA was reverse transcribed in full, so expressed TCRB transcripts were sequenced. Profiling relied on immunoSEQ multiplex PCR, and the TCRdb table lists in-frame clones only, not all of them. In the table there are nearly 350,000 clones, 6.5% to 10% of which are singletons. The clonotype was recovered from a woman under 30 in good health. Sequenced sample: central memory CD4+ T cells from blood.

This chain's CDR3 is CASSPTLGAGGWNEQFF. For the CDR3, the DNA is TGCGCCAGCAGCCCGACCTTAGGGGCAGGGGGCTGGAATGAGCAGTTCTTC. The V and J genes are TRBV4-1 and TRBJ2-1; 8 bases line up with TRBD1. Germline V gives CDR1 MGHRA, CDR2 YSYEKL. The CDR3 is made up of 17 amino acids. The V and J ends lost 4 bases and 7 bases, in that order; junction bases with no gene match: 15.